The 2 T cell receptor beta chains below were found in one sample sequenced in a study of blood T cell repertoires in COVID-19. Measured with immunoSEQ multiplex PCR; TCRdb has only the in-frame clones, and not every one. This table has 100,000 to 120,000 clones, 85% appearing once. The sequenced sample was peripheral blood. The source of these receptors is a human donor in a cohort sampled during active COVID-19.

This sequence joins TRBV6-5 and TRBJ2-7, with 10 positions matching TRBD1. The CDR3 runs 15 residues. V lost 4 bases to trimming and J lost 4 bases; unmatched junction nucleotides: 7. Germline values: CDR1 MNHEY, CDR2 SVGAGI. The CDR3 DNA sequence: TGTGCCAGCAGTTTCCACCCGGGACAGGGGTACGAGCAGTACTTC. This sequence encodes CASSFHPGQGYEQYF.

V gene TRBV29-1 combines with J gene TRBJ2-7, with TRBD1 identical over 8 bases. V lost 2 bases, J lost 4 bases, and 10 bases stayed unmatched. From germline, CDR1 is SQVTM and CDR2 ANQGSEA. This CDR3 has 15 amino acids. CDR3 protein: CSVESRDRQTYEQYF. As DNA, the CDR3 is TGCAGCGTTGAATCACGGGACAGGCAGACTTACGAGCAGTACTTC.